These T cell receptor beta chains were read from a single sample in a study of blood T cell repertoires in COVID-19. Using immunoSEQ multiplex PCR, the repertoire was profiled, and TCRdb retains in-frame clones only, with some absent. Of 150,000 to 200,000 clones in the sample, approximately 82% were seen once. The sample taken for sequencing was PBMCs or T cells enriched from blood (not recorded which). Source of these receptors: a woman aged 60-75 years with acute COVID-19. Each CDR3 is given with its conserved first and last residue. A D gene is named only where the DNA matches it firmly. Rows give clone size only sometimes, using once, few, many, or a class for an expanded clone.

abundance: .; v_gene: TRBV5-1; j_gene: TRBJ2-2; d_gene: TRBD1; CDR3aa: CASISTGGNTGELFF; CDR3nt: TGTGCCAGCATATCGACAGGGGGGAACACCGGGGAGCTGTTTTTT
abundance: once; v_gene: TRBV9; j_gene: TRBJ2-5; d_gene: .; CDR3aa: CASSVDQGYQETQYF; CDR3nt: TGTGCCAGCAGCGTAGACCAGGGGTACCAAGAGACCCAGTACTTC
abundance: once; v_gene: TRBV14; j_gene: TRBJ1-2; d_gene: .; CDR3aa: CASSQASSGFGYTF; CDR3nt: TGTGCCAGCAGCCAAGCTTCCTCAGGGTTCGGCTACACCTTC
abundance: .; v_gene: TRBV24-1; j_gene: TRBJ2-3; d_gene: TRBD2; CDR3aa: CATSETSVDTQYF; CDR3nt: TGTGCCACCAGTGAGACTAGCGTAGATACGCAGTATTTT
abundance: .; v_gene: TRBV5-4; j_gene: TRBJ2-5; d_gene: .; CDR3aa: CASSLARETQYF; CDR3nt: TGTGCCAGCAGCTTGGCGCGGGAGACCCAGTACTTC
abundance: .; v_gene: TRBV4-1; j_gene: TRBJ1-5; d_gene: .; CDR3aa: CASSHLLGGKNQPQHF; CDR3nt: TGCGCCAGCAGCCACTTACTGGGGGGAAAAAATCAGCCCCAGCATTTT
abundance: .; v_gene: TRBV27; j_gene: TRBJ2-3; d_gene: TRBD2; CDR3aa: CASSHLSGRTLADTQYF; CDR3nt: TGTGCCAGCAGTCACCTTAGCGGGAGAACTCTCGCTGATACGCAGTATTTT
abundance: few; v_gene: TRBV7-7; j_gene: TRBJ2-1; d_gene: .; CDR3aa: CASSIHLSSYNEQFF; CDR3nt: TGTGCCAGCAGCATCCACCTTAGCTCCTACAATGAGCAGTTCTTC
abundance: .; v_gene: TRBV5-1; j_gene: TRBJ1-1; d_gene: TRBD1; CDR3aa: CASSTGQGDNTEAFF; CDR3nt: TGCGCCAGCAGCACGGGACAGGGGGACAACACTGAAGCTTTCTTT
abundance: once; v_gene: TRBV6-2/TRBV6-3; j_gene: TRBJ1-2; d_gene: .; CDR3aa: CASSSPPTGNYGYTF; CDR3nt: TGTGCCAGCAGTTCACCCCCTACAGGGAACTATGGCTACACCTTC
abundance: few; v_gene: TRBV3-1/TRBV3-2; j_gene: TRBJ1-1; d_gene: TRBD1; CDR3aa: CASSQSGTGHTEAFF; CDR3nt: TGTGCCAGCAGCCAGTCCGGGACAGGGCACACTGAAGCTTTCTTT
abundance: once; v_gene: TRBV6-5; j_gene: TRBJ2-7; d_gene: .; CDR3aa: CASSYSPRGEQYF; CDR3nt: TGTGCCAGCAGTTACTCCCCCAGGGGCGAGCAGTACTTC
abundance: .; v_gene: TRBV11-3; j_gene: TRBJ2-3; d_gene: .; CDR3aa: CASSPGDTQYF; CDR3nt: TGTGCCAGCAGCCCAGGGGATACGCAGTATTTT
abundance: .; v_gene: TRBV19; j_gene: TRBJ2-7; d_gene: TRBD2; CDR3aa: CASGPTGLAGNYEQYF; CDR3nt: TGTGCCAGTGGCCCCACGGGACTAGCGGGGAATTACGAGCAGTACTTC
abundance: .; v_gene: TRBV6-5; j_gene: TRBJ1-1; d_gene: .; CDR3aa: CASSLATVYTEAFF; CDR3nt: TGTGCCAGCAGTTTGGCGACAGTCTACACTGAAGCTTTCTTT
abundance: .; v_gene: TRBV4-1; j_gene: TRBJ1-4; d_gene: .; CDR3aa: CASSQVDRNNEKLFF; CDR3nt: TGCGCCAGCAGCCAAGTTGACAGGAATAATGAAAAACTGTTTTTT
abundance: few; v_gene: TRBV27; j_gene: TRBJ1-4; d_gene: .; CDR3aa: CASSRFTATNEKLFF; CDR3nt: TGTGCCAGCAGTAGATTCACAGCAACTAATGAAAAACTGTTTTTT
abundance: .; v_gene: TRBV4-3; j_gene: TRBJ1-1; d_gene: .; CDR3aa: CASSQEIWGGRRIFEAFF; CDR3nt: TGCGCCAGCAGCCAAGAAATCTGGGGCGGACGGCGGATTTTTGAAGCTTTCTTT
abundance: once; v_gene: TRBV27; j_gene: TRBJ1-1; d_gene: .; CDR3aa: CASSRRGSTEAFF; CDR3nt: TGTGCCAGCAGCCGGCGGGGGAGCACTGAAGCTTTCTTT
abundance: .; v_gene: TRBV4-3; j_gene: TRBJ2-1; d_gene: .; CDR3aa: CASSQEAEEGGKVF; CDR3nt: TGCGCCAGCAGCCAAGAGGCGGAAGAAGGAGGCAAGGTCTTC
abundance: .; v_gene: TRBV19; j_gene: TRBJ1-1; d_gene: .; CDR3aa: CASSERNSLSTEAFF; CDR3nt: TGTGCCAGTAGTGAACGAAACAGTCTAAGTACTGAAGCTTTCTTT
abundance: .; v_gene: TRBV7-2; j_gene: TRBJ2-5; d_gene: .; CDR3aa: CASSLKRLESQYF; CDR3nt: TGTGCCAGCAGCTTGAAGCGGCTAGAGAGCCAGTACTTC
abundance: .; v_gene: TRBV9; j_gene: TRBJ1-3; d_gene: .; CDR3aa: CASSVVGVGSGNTIYF; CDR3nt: TGTGCCAGCAGCGTAGTAGGGGTAGGTTCCGGAAACACCATATATTTT
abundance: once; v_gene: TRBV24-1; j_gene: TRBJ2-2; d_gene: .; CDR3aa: CATKTETGELFF; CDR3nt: TGTGCCACCAAGACAGAAACCGGGGAGCTGTTTTTT
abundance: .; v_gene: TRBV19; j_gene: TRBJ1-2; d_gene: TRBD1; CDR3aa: CASSMGQARYTF; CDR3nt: TGTGCCAGTAGTATGGGACAGGCCCGTTACACCTTC
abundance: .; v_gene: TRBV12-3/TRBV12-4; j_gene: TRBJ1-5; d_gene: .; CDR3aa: CASSLQRKPQHF; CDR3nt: TGTGCCAGCAGTTTACAGCGGAAGCCCCAGCATTTT
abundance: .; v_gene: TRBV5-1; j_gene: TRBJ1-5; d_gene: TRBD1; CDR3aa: CASSLGTGNQPQHF; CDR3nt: TGCGCCAGCAGCTTGGGGACAGGGAATCAGCCCCAGCATTTT
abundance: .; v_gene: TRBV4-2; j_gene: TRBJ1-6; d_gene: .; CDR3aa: CASSQEGGANSPLHF; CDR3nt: TGTGCCAGCAGCCAAGAGGGGGGGGCGAATTCACCCCTCCACTTT
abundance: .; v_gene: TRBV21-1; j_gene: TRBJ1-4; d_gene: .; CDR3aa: CASSKVHVVRTNEKLFF; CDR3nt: TGTGCCAGCAGCAAAGTTCATGTCGTTAGAACTAATGAAAAACTGTTTTTT
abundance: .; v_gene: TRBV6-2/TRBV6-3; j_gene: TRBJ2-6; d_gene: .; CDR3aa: CASSYKVHRFSGANVLTF; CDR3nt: TGTGCCAGCAGTTACAAGGTTCACAGGTTCTCTGGGGCCAACGTCCTGACTTTC
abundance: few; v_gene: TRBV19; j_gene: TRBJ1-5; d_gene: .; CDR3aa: CASTPRAAGNQPQHF; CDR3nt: TGTGCCAGTACCCCTAGGGCAGCGGGCAATCAGCCCCAGCATTTT
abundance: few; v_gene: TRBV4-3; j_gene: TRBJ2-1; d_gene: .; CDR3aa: CASSRMTSSYNEQFF; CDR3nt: TGCGCCAGCAGCCGAATGACTAGCTCCTACAATGAGCAGTTCTTC
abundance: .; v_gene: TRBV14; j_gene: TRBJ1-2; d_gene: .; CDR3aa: CASSQGRGSFYGYTF; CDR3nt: TGTGCCAGCAGCCAAGGCCGGGGGTCCTTCTATGGCTACACCTTC
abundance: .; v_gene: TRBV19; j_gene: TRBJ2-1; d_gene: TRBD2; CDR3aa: CASIPGGGYNEQFF; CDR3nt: TGTGCCAGTATCCCTGGCGGGGGGTACAATGAGCAGTTCTTC
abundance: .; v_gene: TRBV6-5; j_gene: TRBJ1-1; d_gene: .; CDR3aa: CASRRDTTEYTEAFF; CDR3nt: TGTGCCAGCAGGAGGGACACGACTGAATACACTGAAGCTTTCTTT
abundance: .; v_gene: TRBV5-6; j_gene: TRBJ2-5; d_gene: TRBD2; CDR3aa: CASSLGTSGGAETQYF; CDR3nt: TGTGCCAGCAGCTTGGGAACTAGCGGGGGGGCGGAGACCCAGTACTTC
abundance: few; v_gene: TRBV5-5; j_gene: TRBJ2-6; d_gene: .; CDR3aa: CASSVQGSGANVLTF; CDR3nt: TGTGCCAGCAGCGTACAGGGTTCTGGGGCCAACGTCCTGACTTTC
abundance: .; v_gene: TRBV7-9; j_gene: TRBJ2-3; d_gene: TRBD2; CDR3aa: CASSLAMTSGVRDTQYF; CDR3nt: TGTGCCAGCAGCTTAGCGATGACTAGCGGGGTTCGAGATACGCAGTATTTT
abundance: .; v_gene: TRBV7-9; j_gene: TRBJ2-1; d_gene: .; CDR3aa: CASSFLGSLGEQFF; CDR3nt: TGTGCCAGCAGCTTTCTCGGGAGCCTGGGGGAGCAGTTCTTC
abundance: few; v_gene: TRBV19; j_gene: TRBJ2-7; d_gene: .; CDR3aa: CASSISQATYEQYF; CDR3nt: TGTGCCAGTAGTATAAGCCAAGCGACCTACGAGCAGTACTTC
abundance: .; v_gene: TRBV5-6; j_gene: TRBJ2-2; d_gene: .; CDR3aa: CASSSPHRELFF; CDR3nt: TGTGCCAGCAGCTCCCCCCATCGGGAGCTGTTTTTT
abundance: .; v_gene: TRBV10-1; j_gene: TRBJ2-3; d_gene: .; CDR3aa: CASSPGGGTDTQYF; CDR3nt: TGCGCCAGCAGCCCCGGGGGAGGAACAGATACGCAGTATTTT
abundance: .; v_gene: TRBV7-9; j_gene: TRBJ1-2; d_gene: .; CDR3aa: CASSPDRFYGYTF; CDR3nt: TGTGCCAGCAGCCCCGACAGGTTCTATGGCTACACCTTC
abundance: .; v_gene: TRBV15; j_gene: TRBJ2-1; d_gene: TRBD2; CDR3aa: CATSRSRGGPNEQFF; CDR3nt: TGTGCCACCAGCAGATCGCGGGGGGGCCCCAATGAGCAGTTCTTC
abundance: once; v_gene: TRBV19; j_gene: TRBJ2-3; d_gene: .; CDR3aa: CASSIAGVMGDTQYF; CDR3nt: TGTGCCAGTAGTATAGCGGGTGTCATGGGAGATACGCAGTATTTT
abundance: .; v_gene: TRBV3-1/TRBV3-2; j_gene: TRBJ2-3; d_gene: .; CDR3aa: CASSQGGEPSTDTQYF; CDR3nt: TGTGCCAGCAGCCAAGGGGGGGAACCTAGCACAGATACGCAGTATTTT
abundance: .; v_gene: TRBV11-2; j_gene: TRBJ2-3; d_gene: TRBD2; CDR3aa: CASSLVVVASGSPDTQYF; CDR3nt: TGTGCCAGCAGCTTAGTTGTTGTAGCTAGCGGGAGCCCCGATACGCAGTATTTT
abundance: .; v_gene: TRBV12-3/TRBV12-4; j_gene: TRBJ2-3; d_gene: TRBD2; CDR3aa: CASSFGGEDTQYF; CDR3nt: TGTGCCAGCAGTTTTGGGGGGGAGGATACGCAGTATTTT
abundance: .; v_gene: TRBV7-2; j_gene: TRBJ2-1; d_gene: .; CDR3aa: CASSFAGRGVHYNEQFF; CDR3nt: TGTGCCAGCAGCTTTGCGGGGAGGGGGGTTCACTACAATGAGCAGTTCTTC